A selection of T cell receptor beta chains follows, all from one sample in a study of OX40 agonist ivuxolimab in advanced cancers. Clones were read by immunoSEQ multiplex PCR, and TCRdb kept only the in-frame ones, dropping some. The table includes 65,000 to 85,000 clones, 70% to 90% detected once. The specimen comprised CD4+ or CD8+ T cells sorted from blood, sampled in a trial of the OX40 agonist ivuxolimab. Receptors originate from an adult with an advanced solid tumor such as melanoma, head and neck, liver or kidney cancer. The conserved cysteine and the conserved F or W are not part of the CDR3 here. The order of the fields is V gene, CDR3 protein.

>TRBV5-1
ASSFSSGTYEQY
>TRBV28
ASSSPRSETQY
>TRBV7-3
ASSLYRGYEQY
>TRBV30
AWSAYPGHYGYT
>TRBV29-1
SVDRDTTSTDTQY
>TRBV20-1
SAREETQY
>TRBV29-1
SVENSGLGKNIQY
>TRBV28
ASSVQGIGNEKLF
>TRBV5-6
ASSLGGDGTGELF
>TRBV27
ASSTRLKREGQRYEQF
>TRBV5-4
ASSRGGPGDTQY
>TRBV30
ASLGERFYGYT
>TRBV25-1
ASSELNEQF
>TRBV5-5
ASSIHDRAYGYT
>TRBV6-6
ASSFSGIDYEQY
>TRBV10-3
AISEEAGTGNTIY
>TRBV5-8
ASSLDLGGTDTQY
>TRBV29-1
SAEGLAENIQY
>TRBV27
ASSFQRSYEQY
>TRBV10-3
ATTAGQNQETQY
>TRBV18
ASSPRNNQPQH
>TRBV11-1
ASSLGRGEQF
>TRBV4-1
ASSPTGSLNTGELF
>TRBV11-2
ASSPSHRGDTEAF
>TRBV5-1
ASSFPHQETQY
>TRBV9
ASSGQGSPMNTEAF
>TRBV5-6
ASSLSRTDTQY
>TRBV7-8
ASSLGQRGAQGGETQY
>TRBV28
ASTRDSNQPQH
>TRBV18
ASSSGQGYTGELF
>TRBV9
ASSSRQGGTEAF
>TRBV6-1
ASLRGEQTYEQY
>TRBV11-3
ASSLGGSYEQY
>TRBV30
AWRSMRSYSYEQY
>TRBV7-3
ASSLLDGYGYT
>TRBV19
ASSSQAYTGELF
>TRBV6-5
ASSFGTGGPNEQF
>TRBV19
ASSSYSDGELF
>TRBV4-2
ASSQGQDYGYT
>TRBV7-3
ASSPFAGNYNEQF
>TRBV7-3
ASSLTGSGGPDTQY
>TRBV23-1
ASSQLDRSFSNQPQH
>TRBV6-1
ASSPLRSTYGYT
>TRBV16
ASSQSRSANQPQH
>TRBV29-1
SVEAASTDTQY
>TRBV28
ASSLRLSEQF
>TRBV7-3
ASSSSIGGTEAF
>TRBV7-6
ASSKWDSNTEAF
>TRBV6-4
ALLGRATEAF
>TRBV4-2
ASSQIAGSDYEQY
>TRBV28
ASRTIGQGASEAF
>TRBV29-1
SVVVRAGTEAF
>TRBV6-1
ASSGYFYNEQF
>TRBV7-2
ASSLASFSGNTIY
>TRBV28
ASRGTGGFQPQH
>TRBV7-2
ASSPQETQY
>TRBV10-3
ATSPASGFPGETQY
>TRBV5-4
ASSPGGTNEKLF
>TRBV6-5
ASSWQDRRGYT
>TRBV11-2
ASSLGAATNTGELF